This T cell receptor (beta chain) was identified in a study of blood T cell repertoires in COVID-19. Study details: PBMCs, B-cell-depleted T cells, or T cells provided the cDNA or gDNA that made up the material.

The germline gives CDR1 SGHRS, CDR2 YFSETQ. V shed 4 bases, J shed 7 bases, and the junction held 8 bases outside the gene matches. The CDR3 is 16 residues long. This clone was recorded only once. Enrollees, roughly 18 to 95 years old, lived in 25 or so US areas. In the original processing: Reference gene primer amplification gave nucleated cell count estimates. Profiled with immunoSEQ multiplex PCR; TCRdb holds only in-frame clones, not every one. The DNA was the basis for D and trimming; V, J and clone size are from that table. The sample records 300,000 to 400,000 clones, roughly 90% being singletons.

This sequence was found in a woman in her thirties with acute COVID-19. The rearrangement joins TRBV5-1 to TRBJ1-6; 10 nucleotides match TRBD1. Sequencing was done on a sample of PBMCs or T cells enriched from blood (not recorded which). The chain's CDR3 is CASSPGTGETNSPLHF. The CDR3 DNA reads TGCGCCAGCAGCCCAGGGACAGGGGAGACAAATTCACCCCTCCACTTT.